A single sample gave rise to the 4 T cell receptor beta chains below, sequenced in a study of CD8 T cells in ankylosing spondylitis. No antigen has been assigned to these receptors. Points from the study as a whole: One TCR beta motif, made up of seven to nine highly homologous variants, appeared characteristic of ankylosing spondylitis blood.

Each CDR3 protein gets one entry after TCRdb re-called the 5' RACE reads with MiXCR. The sample includes 200,000 to 250,000 distinct CDR3 sequences, 6% to 8.5% of them seen just once. The sample comprised blood, either unsorted or a sorted T cell fraction (not recorded which). Source of these receptors: a male donor with ankylosing spondylitis.

In this sample, this clonotype turned up many times. The rearrangement uses TRBV6-2 or TRBV6-3 and TRBJ2-7; the match to TRBD1 covers 8 bases. The CDR3 extends over 15 amino acids. Per germline, CDR1 MNHEY and CDR2 SVGEGT. The J segment lost 0 bases and the V segment lost 7 bases, leaving 8 bases of the junction unmatched. The CDR3 DNA reads TGTGCCAGCACCTTTAACAGGGGGAACTCCTACGAGCAGTACTTC. Its translation: CASTFNRGNSYEQYF.

In its sample, this clonotype was seen a few times. CDR3 coding DNA: TGTGCCAGCAGCTTAGGGGGGGCTATCAATCAGCCCCAGCATTTT. This encodes CASSLGGAINQPQHF. The chain combines TRBV7-2 with TRBJ1-5, with D possibly TRBD1 on 6 matching bases. This CDR3 contains 15 residues. Trimming cost V 1 base and J 3 bases, with 10 bases left between them. The germline V gene has CDR1 SGHTA and CDR2 FQGNSA.

This clonotype was recorded at least ten times. The chain couples TRBV9 to TRBJ1-4, with D unresolved. This CDR3 comprises 14 residues. Trimming left V 5 bases short and J 7 bases short, with 15 bases between. CDR1 SGDLS and CDR2 YYNGEE come from the germline V gene. The CDR3 bases are TGTGCCAGCAGTTCGGCGGAGGGTCGTGAAAAACTGTTTTTT. Translation gives CASSSAEGREKLFF.

This clonotype was observed many times. The chain is built from TRBV12-3 or TRBV12-4 and TRBJ1-1; TRBD1 aligns across 7 bases. The CDR3 covers 16 residues. V was clipped by 2 bases and J by 0 bases; unmatched bases: 6. CDR3 bases: TGTGCCAGCAGTTTACTTGAGGGGGCCATGAACACTGAAGCTTTCTTT. Protein: CASSLLEGAMNTEAFF.